What follows are 17 T cell receptor beta chains derived from one specimen sequenced in a study of blood T cell repertoires in COVID-19. Here immunoSEQ multiplex PCR was the method, and the copy in TCRdb shows in-frame clones only, minus some. The table includes 200,000 or so clones, about nine tenths detected once. Sequences were obtained from PBMCs or T cells enriched from blood (not recorded which). The origin of the receptors is a man aged 30 to 45 in a cohort exposed to, infected with or recovered from COVID-19 (not recorded which).

The gene calls are TRBV27 and TRBJ1-2, with TRBD1 matching 8 bases. The CDR3 loop spans 15 amino acids. After removal of 4 bases from V and 3 bases from J, the junction contained 7 bases not matched to a gene. Looked up from germline, CDR1 is MNHEY and CDR2 is SMNVEV (reference sequence). In DNA form, the CDR3 reads TGTGCCAGCAGTTATGGGACCAGGGGGCACTATGGCTACACCTTC. Protein sequence: CASSYGTRGHYGYTF.

This rearrangement joins TRBV28 to TRBJ1-4, with 9 bases identical to TRBD1. This CDR3 comprises 15 residues. V shed 5 bases, J shed 5 bases, and the junction held 6 bases outside the gene matches. Germline-derived CDR1 and CDR2 are MDHEN and SYDVKM. CDR3 loop: CASSGPGQGNEKLFF. In DNA form, the CDR3 reads TGTGCCAGCAGTGGTCCGGGACAGGGCAATGAAAAACTGTTTTTT.

The V call is TRBV27, the J call TRBJ1-1; TRBD1 might be the D (5 bases). The CDR3 is 15 amino acids. The germline V and J ends were trimmed by 8 bases and 4 bases, with 20 bases remaining between them. In germline, CDR1 is MNHEY, CDR2 SMNVEV (reference sequence). As DNA, the CDR3 is TGTGCCAGCCACACACTGCCCCGGGGGAGCACTGAAGCTTTCTTT. Translation gives CASHTLPRGSTEAFF.

The rearrangement links TRBV29-1 to TRBJ2-1; 14 nucleotides line up with TRBD2. CDR3 length: 15 amino acids. The V gene end was trimmed by 6 bases and the J gene end by 7 bases; junction bases not matched to a gene: 8. Germline V gene data show CDR1 as SQVTM and CDR2 as ANQGSEA. CDR3 sequence (DNA): TGCAGCGTCGCACCTGGACTAGCGGGGGGTAATGAGCAGTTCTTC. Translation gives CSVAPGLAGGNEQFF.

This chain uses TRBV5-1 with TRBJ2-1, with 9 positions matching TRBD2. This CDR3 is 16 amino acids long. Looked up from germline, CDR1 is SGHRS and CDR2 is YFSETQ. J was trimmed by 8 bases and V by 3 bases; bases with no gene match: 12. CDR3: CASSYPGLAGTDEQFF. DNA for the CDR3: TGCGCCAGCAGCTACCCCGGGCTAGCGGGAACCGATGAGCAGTTCTTC.

The V and J genes are TRBV18 and TRBJ2-3; tentative D call: TRBD1 (5 bases). Germline CDR1 KGHSH, CDR2 LQKENI. CDR3 length: 15 amino acids. The V and J ends lost 0 bases and 6 bases respectively, with 13 bases between them. Written as DNA, the CDR3 is TGTGCCAGCTCACCACCCGACAGCCAAAAGGATACGCAGTATTTT. It encodes CASSPPDSQKDTQYF.

This CDR3 reads CASSSGQVQETQYF. The CDR3 DNA reads TGTGCCAGCAGCTCCGGACAGGTTCAAGAGACCCAGTACTTC. The chain joins TRBV5-4 to TRBJ2-5; 7 bases fit TRBD1. The V gene's germline CDR1 is SGHNT and CDR2 YYREEE (reference sequence). This CDR3 is 14 amino acids long. V trimming: 3 bases; J trimming: 2 bases; junction bases outside the gene matches: 4.

V gene TRBV5-1 combines with J gene TRBJ2-1; 12 bases align to TRBD2. Germline CDR1 SGHRS, CDR2 YFSETQ. CDR3 size: 16 residues. V was clipped by 3 bases and J by 6 bases; unmatched bases: 7. The CDR3 nucleotides read TGCGCCAGCAGCTGGCTACTAGCGGGAGGCTCCAATGAGCAGTTCTTC. Protein sequence: CASSWLLAGGSNEQFF.

The chain links TRBV27 to TRBJ1-1; possibly TRBD1 for D (5 bases). Trimming left V 1 base short and J 3 bases short, with 12 bases between. The length of the CDR3 is 15 residues. Per the germline V gene, CDR1 is MNHEY and CDR2 is SMNVEV (reference sequence). The chain's CDR3 is CASSLYATEDTEAFF. In DNA form, the CDR3 reads TGTGCCAGCAGTTTATACGCGACAGAGGACACTGAAGCTTTCTTT.

The chain links TRBV6-5 to TRBJ1-6, with D hard to call. The CDR3 is made up of 14 amino acids. The ends were cut back, 2 bases at V and 5 bases at J, with 7 bases in the middle. Germline assignment: CDR1 MNHEY and CDR2 SVGAGI. The CDR3 loop is CASSYTSHNSPLHF. CDR3 DNA: TGTGCCAGCAGTTACACTTCTCATAATTCACCCCTCCACTTT.

This clone was counted a few times. The V call is TRBV27, the J call TRBJ1-1, with 8 nucleotides matching TRBD1. J was trimmed by 1 base and V by 6 bases; bases with no gene match: 13. The CDR3 runs to 17 residues. CDR1 and CDR2 (germline): MNHEY, SMNVEV (reference sequence). Here the CDR3 reads CASSEGDRRISNTEAFF. CDR3 bases: TGTGCCAGCAGCGAAGGGGACAGGAGAATTTCGAACACTGAAGCTTTCTTT.

The V gene is TRBV3-1 (or the pseudogene TRBV3-2), the J gene TRBJ1-2, with D hard to call. The germline V and J ends were trimmed by 0 bases and 8 bases, with 16 bases remaining between them. The CDR3 extends over 15 amino acids. The V gene's germline CDR1 is LGHDT and CDR2 YNNKEL (reference sequence). CDR3 sequence reads: CASSQDAVGSKGYTF. The CDR3 region has the DNA TGTGCCAGCAGCCAAGATGCGGTAGGGAGTAAAGGCTACACCTTC.

With regard to this clone: The junction and the germline gene differ at one end; a read error may be behind it. The V call is TRBV18, the J call TRBJ2-3; D is possibly TRBD2 (5 bases). Germline CDR1 is KGHSH and CDR2 is LQKENI. This CDR3 contains 14 residues. The CDR3 bases are TGTGCCAGCTCACCGGCGGGTCAGCCAGATACGCAATATTTT. The encoded protein is CASSPAGQPDTQYF.

The rearrangement joins TRBV6-5 to TRBJ1-2; TRBD1 might be the D (6 bases). CDR1 and CDR2 from the germline V gene are MNHEY and SVGAGI. Trimming shortened V by 0 bases and J by 3 bases, and 8 bases separated the two germline ends. The CDR3 is made up of 14 amino acids. DNA of the CDR3: TGTGCCAGCAGTTACTCGCCAGGGGACTATGGCTACACCTTC. This encodes CASSYSPGDYGYTF.

The chain uses TRBV6-5 and TRBJ2-2, with a weak D call TRBD1 (5 bases). The CDR3 contains 15 residues. Germline values: CDR1 MNHEY, CDR2 SVGAGI. The ends were cut back, 6 bases at V and 6 bases at J, with 17 bases in the middle. CDR3 residues: CASRIGQGSSGELFF. Here the CDR3 DNA reads TGTGCCAGCAGGATCGGGCAGGGTTCCTCCGGGGAGCTGTTTTTT.

This clone occurred a few times. CDR3 sequence reads: CASTPGLAGSYNEQFF. CDR3 sequence (DNA): TGTGCCAGCACCCCGGGACTAGCGGGATCCTACAATGAGCAGTTCTTC. This chain links TRBV27 with TRBJ2-1; TRBD2 agrees at 13 bases. Germline CDR1 and CDR2: MNHEY and SMNVEV (reference sequence). J was trimmed by 1 base and V by 7 bases; bases with no gene match: 4. This CDR3 spans 16 amino acids.

This clone has just a few counts. V usage is TRBV7-8 and J usage is TRBJ1-2; tentative D call: TRBD1 (5 bases). The CDR3 covers 12 residues. Germline loops: CDR1 SGHVS, CDR2 FQNEAQ. Trimming cost V 5 bases and J 4 bases, with 8 bases left between them. CDR3 in amino acids: CASSPDSYGYTF. The CDR3 DNA reads as TGTGCCAGCAGCCCAGACAGCTATGGCTACACCTTC. The complete variable domain, with remaining parts taken from reference TRBV7-8 and TRBJ1-2, reads GAGVSQSPRYKVAKRGQDVALRCDPISGHVSLFWYQQALGQGPEFLTYFQNEAQLDKSGLPSDRFFAERPEGSVSTLKIQRTQQEDSAVYLCASSPDSYGYTFGSGTRLTVV.